The source of this TCR beta chain is a study of blood T cells in healthy people across ages (dated by TCRdb to the mid-2010s). In terms of the full investigation: In model experiments, roughly one uniquely barcoded TCR beta cDNA molecule per two T cells was captured by template switching. Using the same blood draw, the study looked at two additional independent replicas of 1 million unique cDNA reads for two donors, one aged 18 to 30 and the other aged 80 or older. To track age-related changes in TCR beta repertoire diversity, the study relied on deep sequencing normalized with unique cDNA molecular identifiers. Donors were grouped into four age groups: young (average about 15 years), middle-aged (around 39), aged (62) and long-lived (roughly 80). Study-wide findings and limitations: Observed TCR beta diversity per million T cells fell roughly linearly with age, and a significant reduction was already apparent by age about 36. Bulk unsorted PBMC profiling prevented conclusive comparison of naive and antigen-experienced compartments. There was a strong correlation between observed TCR beta diversity and the percentage of naive T cells measured by flow cytometry. Estimates of total diversity based on one million sequenced T cells were regarded as lower bounds and as underestimates. Because donor CMV infection status was unknown, age-related changes in expanded clonotypes were potentially confounded. Compared with the aged group, the long-lived group had more naive CD4+ T cells, fewer expanded clones and increased TCR diversity, suggesting age selection.

Donors were approximately 42 systemically healthy Caucasian individuals from Russia aged roughly 6 to 90 years. Approximately 9.3 milliliters of peripheral blood were collected from each donor into EDTA-treated Vacutainer tubes. Ficoll-Paque density-gradient centrifugation was used to isolate PBMCs, with at least 7 million obtained per sample. Total RNA, at least 5 micrograms per sample, was extracted from PBMCs with Trizol reagent. The percentages of naive CD45RAhigh/CD27high T cells were determined by flow cytometry on a PBMC aliquot from every donor. CDR1 and CDR2 are read off the germline V gene as KGHSH and LQKENI. V is pruned by 0 bases and J by 1 base, leaving 11 bases of the junction without a gene match. Measured from the cysteine to the phenylalanine, the CDR3 is 20 residues long. Left in the record is the CDR3 DNA by itself, 60 bases read in frame from the first base. A remark on this clonotype: The specificity of this receptor is unknown. Base quality data are lacking; no much larger clone is found one base away.

The library came from 5' RACE. TCRdb names Illumina HiSeq 2500 as the instrument used. A second PCR of roughly 7 to 11 cycles was performed with a sample-barcoded 5' primer and a J-beta primer mix. Each TCR beta cDNA molecule received a unique molecular identifier from a template-switch 5' adaptor carrying 12 random nucleotides. Each sample yielded at least 3 million CDR3-containing paired-end reads. All of the RNA was converted into first-strand cDNA using the Mint cDNA synthesis kit, with a TRBC-specific oligonucleotide serving as the primer. After uracil-DNA glycosylase treatment, a first 18-cycle PCR used universal primers M1SS and BC2_uni_R on all cDNA. The source study handled its data this way. Normalization of each sample was performed by random selection of 1 million high-quality reads, each carrying a distinct molecular identifier. Instead of being binned into consensus sequences, reads that shared molecular identifiers were thrown out. MiTCR, with a Q25 quality threshold and the strictest error-elimination algorithm, was used for CDR3 identification, clonotype clustering and error correction. A nonparametric unseen species model using Euler transformation provided a lower-bound estimate of total TCR beta diversity. The raw public data were reprocessed by TCRdb itself: fastp quality trimming at Q25, MiXCR clonotype calling, in-frame beta chains only. Each record represents a unique CDR3 protein, reported with the most common genes and DNA among its rows. The V and J calls shown here were made by TCRdb, not taken from the authors' results. This sample comprises 800,000 or so distinct CDR3 sequences, 25% of them detected only once. Approximately 4% of the sample rests with the top ten.

The sample also formed part of further work on T cells of mothers and their children. The second study also describes: Nine systemically healthy Caucasian individuals, comprising three mothers and their six children, were included as donors. cDNA synthesis used all of the extracted RNA, with roughly 1.5 ug of RNA in each 15 ul reaction. In the second PCR, sample barcodes and 2-4 random nucleotides were introduced via the M1S primer. Over 8.5 million TCR beta CDR3 reads came from each mother, compared with 2.5 million to 3.5 million reads from each child. TCR recombination output is similarly shaped by thymic selection in related and unrelated pairs, with a minor effect exerted by inherited differences. Normalized repertoire overlap in related mother-child pairs was always slightly higher than in unrelated mother-child pairs, but the difference was never significant. No persistent microchimeric T cell clones were detected, at a sensitivity of around 97 clones per million clonotypes. The study used deep NGS to compare TCR beta repertoires of mothers and children, seeking features distinguishing related mother-child pairs from unrelated individuals. Mothers averaged roughly 40 +/- 4 years of age and children averaged around 10 +/- 4 years. After adapters were ligated using NEBNext reagents, the libraries underwent 100+100 nt paired-end sequencing on an Illumina HiSeq 2000. Mother and child libraries were prepared a month apart and sequenced in separate runs to prevent cross-contamination. For each donor, between about 450,000 and 2,300,000 distinct TCR beta clonotypes were identified. Naive TCR beta clonotypes were estimated from low-frequency clonotypes matched to each donor's FACS-determined naive share, without sorting.

Sequenced: blood. This TCR was sampled from a boy aged 10-17 years in good health. This receptor chain uses TRBV18 and TRBJ2-2, and 10 junctional nucleotides match TRBD2. The CDR3 here reads CASSPPQGLAGERNTGELFF. The base sequence is TGTGCCAGCTCACCACCTCAGGGGCTAGCGGGAGAACGGAACACCGGGGAGCTGTTTTTT.